This TCR beta chain was sequenced during a study of post-analysis software for immune sequencing data. At the level of the study: Courses of disease covered relapsing-remitting, secondary progressive and progressive-relapsing multiple sclerosis. Study-wide findings and caveats: People with multiple sclerosis had a significantly lower normalized Chao1 diversity than controls did. In patients, TRBV5-6, TRBV5-1 and TRBV20-1 belonged to roughly five TRBV segments found more frequently than in controls. The F measure placed samples prepared in the same batch into strongly shared clusters.

On this clonotype itself: Its specificity is not known.

Unique molecular identifiers featured in each of the TCR beta cDNA libraries. Around 450,000 cDNA molecules were recovered from an input of roughly 0.95 to 11 million T cells. TCRdb re-derived calls from the PCR reads in MiXCR, one entry per CDR3 protein. The sample includes fewer than 900,000 distinct CDR3 sequences, around 45% of them seen just once. Germline V lookup: CDR1 MNHEY, CDR2 SVGAGI. Trimming pared 4 bases from V and 1 base from J, leaving 15 bases between. The CDR3 runs 16 residues. Material: blood. The J gene is TRBJ2-3, the V gene TRBV6-5; D remains unclear. The clonotype comes from a girl aged 5 to 17 with multiple sclerosis. CDR3 DNA sequence: TGTGCCAGCAGTTCCGCCGTACCCCGTGGCACAGATACGCAGTATTTT. Protein sequence: CASSSAVPRGTDTQYF.